The sequence of this T cell receptor (beta chain) was determined in a study of OX40 agonist ivuxolimab in advanced cancers. Study details: A mean age of 60 years, range roughly 23 to 85, was recorded, and approximately 79% were male. Having had anti-PD-1, anti-PD-L1 or anti-CTLA-4 therapy before was allowed, and around 44% had some.

Measured with immunoSEQ multiplex PCR; TCRdb has only the in-frame clones, and not every one. The sample includes nearly 25,000 clones, 65% to 85% of them seen just once. A history of autoimmune disease or systemic immunosuppression excluded patients. The CDR3 covers 18 residues. The V gene's germline CDR1 is SGHVS and CDR2 FQNEAQ. Trimming took off 0 bases at V and 7 bases at J, with 19 bases between the two ends. The chain links TRBV7-8 to TRBJ1-6; D may be TRBD1 (5 bases). The origin of this receptor is an adult with an advanced solid tumor such as melanoma, head and neck, liver or kidney cancer. Here the sequenced sample was CD4+ or CD8+ T cells sorted from blood, taken in a trial of the OX40 agonist ivuxolimab. The CDR3 DNA sequence: TGTGCCAGCAGCTTAGCGCGGTTTTGGGGCCAGAAAAATTCACCCCTCCACTTT. Amino acids: CASSLARFWGQKNSPLHF.